Each of the 26 T cell receptor beta chains below was sequenced from the same sample in a study of somatic mutations in cytotoxic T cells in rheumatoid arthritis. Profiling relied on immunoSEQ multiplex PCR, and the TCRdb table lists in-frame clones only, not all of them. This sample has approximately 15,000 clones, with around 80% found just once. Sequencing was done on a sample of CD8+ T cells sorted from blood. All receptors come from an adult with rheumatoid arthritis.

V usage is TRBV4-1 and J usage is TRBJ1-2; D is perhaps TRBD1 (5 bases). This CDR3 has 16 amino acids. Germline V gives CDR1 MGHRA, CDR2 YSYEKL. The V gene lost 1 base and the J gene lost 4 bases, with 16 bases spanning the gap. CDR3 nucleotides: TGCGCCAGCAGCCAAGTTTTGGGACGGCGCGTCTATGGCTACACCTTC. As protein: CASSQVLGRRVYGYTF.

This clone was recorded a few times. The genes are TRBV30 and TRBJ1-1; D is unresolved. The V end was cut by 2 bases, the J end by 3 bases, with 10 bases between. CDR3 length: 13 residues. Germline CDR1 is GTSNPN and CDR2 is SVGIG (reference sequence). For the CDR3, the DNA is TGTGCCTGGAGTTTGGGTGTGCACACTGAAGCTTTCTTT. Amino acids: CAWSLGVHTEAFF.

The V gene is TRBV5-1, the J gene TRBJ2-1; 10 bases map to TRBD2. Germline CDR1 is SGHRS and CDR2 is YFSETQ. This CDR3 has 13 amino acids. J was trimmed by 7 bases and V by 5 bases; bases with no gene match: 3. This chain's CDR3 is CASRPGLANEQFF. The CDR3 region has the DNA TGCGCCAGCAGACCGGGACTAGCGAATGAGCAGTTCTTC. The whole variable domain, remainder taken from reference TRBV5-1 and TRBJ2-1, is KAGVTQTPRYLIKTRGQQVTLSCSPISGHRSVSWYQQTPGQGLQFLFEYFSETQRNKGNFPGRFSGRQFSNSRSEMNVSTLELGDSALYLCASRPGLANEQFFGPGTRLTVL.

This clone has a handful of counts. The chain uses TRBV4-2 and TRBJ1-1, with TRBD1 matching over 9 bases. V shed 0 bases and J 7 bases; nucleotides not matched to a gene: 6. The CDR3 extends over 15 amino acids. Germline CDR1 is LGHNA and CDR2 is YNFKEQ. For the CDR3, the DNA is TGTGCCAGCAGCCAAGACCAGGACAGGGGAATTGAAGCTTTCTTT. Amino acid sequence: CASSQDQDRGIEAFF.

This clone was picked up one time. The chain carries TRBV27 and TRBJ2-7, with 12 bases aligning to TRBD2. The CDR3 contains 18 residues. The germline gives CDR1 MNHEY, CDR2 SMNVEV (reference sequence). V gave up 2 bases and J gave up 1 base; unmatched junction bases: 9. This CDR3 is CASSLRSLAGGRSYEQYF. Written as DNA, the CDR3 is TGTGCCAGCAGTTTAAGATCACTAGCGGGAGGACGATCCTACGAGCAGTACTTC.

The chain carries TRBV19 and TRBJ1-1; D not resolved. The ends were cut back, 6 bases at V and 0 bases at J, with 14 bases in the middle. This CDR3 contains 15 residues. Germline V lookup: CDR1 LNHDA, CDR2 SQIVND (reference sequence). As DNA, the CDR3 is TGTGCCAGTAGCATCTGGGGTGTAATGAACACTGAAGCTTTCTTT. Protein product: CASSIWGVMNTEAFF.

The CDR3 protein is CASSSWLAGAGETQYF. CDR3 nucleotide sequence: TGTGCCAGCAGCAGTTGGCTAGCGGGGGCGGGAGAGACCCAGTACTTC. This sequence joins TRBV5-4 and TRBJ2-5; 10 nucleotides agree with TRBD2. Unmatched junction bases numbered 10, after V lost 4 bases and J lost 4 bases. CDR1 and CDR2 from the germline V gene are SGHNT and YYREEE (reference sequence). This CDR3 contains 16 residues.

The rearrangement links TRBV2 to TRBJ2-7; no reliable D call. Germline CDR1 SNHLY, CDR2 FYNNEI. Trimming cost V 5 bases and J 2 bases, with 13 bases left between them. The CDR3 runs 14 residues. For the CDR3, the DNA is TGTGCCAGCAGTTTGGCCGGTCGTCCCTACGAGCAGTACTTC. This codes for CASSLAGRPYEQYF.

The chain is built from TRBV29-1 and TRBJ2-5; no clear D. The better agreement between TRBJ2-7 and the DNA end casts doubt on the J call. The CDR3 covers 12 residues. Germline values: CDR1 SQVTM, CDR2 ANQGSEA. Written as DNA, the CDR3 is TGCAGCGTCTTAGTACCTTCGTCCGAGCAGTACTTC. Translated, it gives CSVLVPSSEQYF.

This chain joins TRBV27 and TRBJ2-1, with 11 bases lining up with TRBD2. Germline V gives CDR1 MNHEY, CDR2 SMNVEV (reference sequence). Unmatched junction bases numbered 4, after V lost 7 bases and J lost 2 bases. The CDR3 sequence is 15 residues long. Written as DNA, the CDR3 is TGTGCCAGCACCTTAGCGGGGGGGCCCTACAATGAGCAGTTCTTC. It encodes CASTLAGGPYNEQFF.

This clone was picked up a small number of times. V gene TRBV18 combines with J gene TRBJ1-2, with 10 bases aligning to TRBD1. The CDR3 consists of 15 residues. V shed 6 bases, J shed 6 bases, and the junction held 10 bases outside the gene matches. Germline V CDR1 and CDR2: KGHSH, LQKENI. CDR3 loop: CASSLSGQGIDGYTF. CDR3 DNA sequence: TGTGCCAGCTCGCTGTCGGGACAGGGGATAGATGGCTACACCTTC. The full variable domain, with the rest looked up from reference TRBV18 and TRBJ1-2, is NAGVMQNPRHLVRRRGQEARLRCSPMKGHSHVYWYRQLPEEGLKFMVYLQKENIIDESGMPKERFSAEFPKEGPSILRIQQVVRGDSAAYFCASSLSGQGIDGYTFGSGTRLTVV.

The V call is TRBV6-5, the J call TRBJ1-4, with D possibly being TRBD1 (5 bases). CDR3 length: 14 residues. Germline CDR1 MNHEY, CDR2 SVGAGI. V was clipped by 6 bases and J by 2 bases, with 10 bases between them. CDR3 residues: CASSGAGTNEKLFF. The CDR3 DNA is TGTGCCAGCAGCGGGGCAGGCACTAATGAAAAACTGTTTTTT.

The chain is built from TRBV19 and TRBJ2-6; no reliable D call. Trimming removed 6 bases at V and 1 base at J, with 7 bases between. Per the germline V gene, CDR1 is LNHDA and CDR2 is SQIVND (reference sequence). The length of the CDR3 is 14 residues. The CDR3 DNA reads TGTGCCAGTAGCTACTGGTCTGGGGCCAACGTCCTGACTTTC. Residues: CASSYWSGANVLTF.

The chain has TRBV4-2 and TRBJ1-1; 9 positions agree with TRBD1. The V gene's germline CDR1 is LGHNA and CDR2 YNFKEQ. The CDR3 is 17 amino acids. With 4 bases clipped from V and 0 bases from J, the junction kept 9 bases outside the gene matches. The CDR3, as DNA: TGTGCCAGCAGCCCGCCCCGGGACAGGGCCTTGAACACTGAAGCTTTCTTT. This codes for CASSPPRDRALNTEAFF.

The chain combines TRBV6-6 with TRBJ2-2, with D perhaps matching TRBD2 (6 bases). The CDR3 is 16 residues long. Germline V gene sequence: CDR1 MNHNY, CDR2 SVGAGI (reference sequence). V was shortened by 7 bases and J by 9 bases, with 24 bases between the two germline ends. CDR3 loop: CASIGTGTGVLWELFF. The CDR3 bases are TGTGCCAGCATCGGAACCGGGACTGGTGTTCTTTGGGAGCTGTTTTTT.

This chain links TRBV10-3 with TRBJ2-1; 9 nucleotides match TRBD2. The V gene's germline CDR1 is ENHRY and CDR2 SYGVKD. Trimming at V came to 2 bases and at J to 4 bases, leaving 6 bases not matched to a gene. CDR3 length: 16 residues. The CDR3 DNA reads TGTGCCATCAGTGAGGGGACTAGCCGCCTTTACAATGAGCAGTTCTTC. It specifies CAISEGTSRLYNEQFF.

The chain couples TRBV6-1 to TRBJ1-1; 9 nucleotides match TRBD1. Germline V gene lookup returns CDR1 MNHNS and CDR2 SASEGT. With 5 bases clipped from V and 6 bases from J, the junction kept 4 bases outside the gene matches. The CDR3 totals 13 residues. The CDR3 is CASSIQGAAEAFF. The CDR3 DNA is TGTGCCAGCAGTATACAGGGGGCGGCTGAAGCTTTCTTT.

This clone is deemed medium-sized (0.01 to 0.1%). The chain uses TRBV5-6 and TRBJ1-4; D is undetermined. V lost 4 bases to trimming and J lost 0 bases, with 10 bases between them. The CDR3 loop spans 15 amino acids. Germline V gene lookup returns CDR1 SGHDT and CDR2 YYEEEE. CDR3 residues: CASSTPGATNEKLFF. DNA for the CDR3: TGTGCCAGCAGCACGCCCGGAGCAACTAATGAAAAACTGTTTTTT.

The gene calls are TRBV2 and TRBJ2-2; D not certain. The V gene lost 2 bases and the J gene lost 4 bases, with 5 bases spanning the gap. The CDR3 contains 13 residues. Germline CDR1 and CDR2: SNHLY and FYNNEI. CDR3 sequence reads: CASSERFTGELFF. The CDR3 nucleotides are TGTGCCAGCAGTGAAAGATTCACCGGGGAGCTGTTTTTT.

The chain uses TRBV2 and TRBJ2-7, with D unresolved. Germline V lookup: CDR1 SNHLY, CDR2 FYNNEI. The CDR3 length is 12 residues. Trimming removed 6 bases at V and 0 bases at J, with 6 bases between. The CDR3 coding sequence is TGTGCCAGCAGAGCAGCCTCCTACGAGCAGTACTTC. Encoded protein: CASRAASYEQYF. The full variable domain, its missing parts supplied by reference TRBV2 and TRBJ2-7, is EPEVTQTPSHQVTQMGQEVILRCVPISNHLYFYWYRQILGQKVEFLVSFYNNEISEKSEIFDDQFSVERPDGSNFTLKIRSTKLEDSAMYFCASRAASYEQYFGPGTRLTVT.

The chain links TRBV28 to TRBJ2-1; TRBD2 matches 10 bases. This CDR3 has 16 amino acids. The V gene's germline CDR1 is MDHEN and CDR2 SYDVKM. V shed 1 base, J shed 8 bases, and the junction held 8 bases outside the gene matches. The CDR3 DNA follows: TGTGCCAGCAGTTTATCGGTGGGACTAGCGATATATGAGCAGTTCTTC. Its translation: CASSLSVGLAIYEQFF.

This clone is medium-sized in the sample. This sequence joins TRBV25-1 and TRBJ1-5; D is ambiguous. Germline CDR1 reads MGHDK; CDR2 reads SYGVNS. The V end lost 3 bases, the J end lost 0 bases, and 18 bases lay between the germline ends. The CDR3 runs 18 residues. DNA for the CDR3: TGTGCCAGCAGTGACACCCGGGTGGGGAGCCTTAGCAATCAGCCCCAGCATTTT. Translating it yields CASSDTRVGSLSNQPQHF.

The gene calls are TRBV6-5 and TRBJ1-2, with 8 positions matching TRBD1. The CDR3 runs to 14 residues. The J segment lost 6 bases and the V segment lost 2 bases, leaving 5 bases of the junction unmatched. Germline V gene lookup returns CDR1 MNHEY and CDR2 SVGAGI. The CDR3 sequence is CASSYRTGYDGYTF. The CDR3 region has the DNA TGTGCCAGCAGTTACCGGACAGGGTACGATGGCTACACCTTC.

V usage is TRBV14 and J usage is TRBJ2-7; TRBD2 matches at 12 bases. CDR3 size: 13 residues. With V trimmed by 4 bases and J by 7 bases, 2 bases remained unmatched. Germline assignment: CDR1 SGHDN and CDR2 FVKESK. This CDR3 reads CASSPGLAGEQYF. In DNA form, the CDR3 reads TGTGCCAGCAGCCCCGGACTAGCGGGGGAGCAGTACTTC.

The V gene is TRBV5-1, the J gene TRBJ2-1; 14 bases are shared with TRBD2. J gave up 0 bases and V 3 bases, and 2 bases lay outside the gene matches. From germline, CDR1 is SGHRS and CDR2 YFSETQ. The CDR3 loop spans 17 amino acids. In DNA, the CDR3 is TGCGCCAGCAGCTCCGGGACTAGCGGGAGCTCCTACAATGAGCAGTTCTTC. This encodes CASSSGTSGSSYNEQFF.

The chain uses TRBV7-9 and TRBJ2-3, with D possibly being TRBD2 (6 bases). Germline assignment: CDR1 SEHNR and CDR2 FQNEAQ (reference sequence). Trimming left V 5 bases short and J 3 bases short, with 21 bases between. This CDR3 comprises 17 residues. CDR3 sequence reads: CASSPAGVAELTDTQYF. Here the CDR3 DNA reads TGTGCCAGCAGCCCGGCTGGGGTAGCGGAACTGACAGATACGCAGTATTTT.